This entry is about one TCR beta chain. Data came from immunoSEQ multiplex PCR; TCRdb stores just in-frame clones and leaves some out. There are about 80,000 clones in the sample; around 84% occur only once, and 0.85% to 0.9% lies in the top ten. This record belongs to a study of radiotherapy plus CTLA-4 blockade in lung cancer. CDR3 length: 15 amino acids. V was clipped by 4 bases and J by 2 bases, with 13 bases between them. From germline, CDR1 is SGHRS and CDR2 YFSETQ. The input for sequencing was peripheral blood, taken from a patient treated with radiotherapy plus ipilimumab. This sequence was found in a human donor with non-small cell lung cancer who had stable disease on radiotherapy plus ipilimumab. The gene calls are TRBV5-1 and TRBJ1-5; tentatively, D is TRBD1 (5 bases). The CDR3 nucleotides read TGCGCCAGCAGCCACGACGGGGCCGGCAATCAGCCCCAGCATTTT. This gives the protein CASSHDGAGNQPQHF.